The rows below give T cell receptor beta chains drawn from one sample of a study of T cell responses to AZD1222 COVID-19 vaccine. TCRdb's copy holds only in-frame clones and misses some; the assay was immunoSEQ multiplex PCR. The sample consists of approximately 100,000 clones, about 94% of them appearing once. This specimen consisted of peripheral blood, obtained on day 0 of AZD1222 vaccination. Every receptor here comes from an adult in good health. The CDR3 runs from the conserved cysteine through the conserved F or W. The D gene is left open where the match is weak. Some rows mark clone size as missing; the rest say once, few, many or name a class of expanded clone.

v_call,clone_size,j_call,d_call,cdr3_nt,cdr3_aa
TRBV19,NA,TRBJ2-1,TRBD2,TGTGCCAGTAGTGGCGTGGGGAGCGGGAGCTCCTACAATGAGCAGTTCTTC,CASSGVGSGSSYNEQFF
TRBV27,NA,TRBJ1-1,NA,TGTGCCAGCATTGGGGTTACGCCTGAAGCTTTCTTT,CASIGVTPEAFF
TRBV20-1,once,TRBJ1-1,NA,TGCAGTGCTGAGTGGGGGACTGAAGCTTTCTTT,CSAEWGTEAFF
TRBV14,NA,TRBJ2-7,NA,TGTGCCAGCAGCCAAGAGTCGCTAGCGTACGGCTCCTACGAGCAGTACTTC,CASSQESLAYGSYEQYF
TRBV19,NA,TRBJ1-2,NA,TGTGCCAGTAGTATTGGTAGGAAGGACTATGGCTACACCTTC,CASSIGRKDYGYTF
TRBV14,NA,TRBJ1-2,TRBD1,TGTGCCAGCAGCCCAGACAGGGTTGCTCGCGGCTACACCTTC,CASSPDRVARGYTF
TRBV6-1,NA,TRBJ1-3,NA,TGTGCCAGCAGTGAACCCGCGGGTGTCTCTGGAAACACCATATATTTT,CASSEPAGVSGNTIYF
TRBV19,NA,TRBJ2-4,TRBD1,TGTGCCAGTATGGACCTACCGGGACAGGGATTGGAGGGATCCGAAAACATTCAGTACTTC,CASMDLPGQGLEGSENIQYF
TRBV9,NA,TRBJ1-2,TRBD1,TGTGCCAGCAGCGCGGGACAGGGATATGGCTATGGCTACACCTTC,CASSAGQGYGYGYTF
TRBV19,NA,TRBJ2-7,NA,TGTGCCAGTAGTAATTCTAGGGGGGCTTTTTACGAGCAGTACTTC,CASSNSRGAFYEQYF
TRBV7-9,NA,TRBJ1-3,NA,TGTGCCAGCAGTCCCTCCGGAAACACCATATATTTT,CASSPSGNTIYF
TRBV19,NA,TRBJ1-2,NA,TGTGCCAGTAGTATCCCACCGACAGCGCCCTATGGCTACACCTTC,CASSIPPTAPYGYTF
TRBV10-3,NA,TRBJ2-2,NA,TGTGCCATCAGTCCCGCGAACACCGGGGAGCTGTTTTTT,CAISPANTGELFF
TRBV6-1,NA,TRBJ1-4,NA,TGTGCCAGCAGTGAACAGCACAGGCATCTTGAAAAACTGTTTTTT,CASSEQHRHLEKLFF
TRBV6-5,NA,TRBJ2-5,NA,TGTGCCACCGCTTTTTGGGGGCGCGGTGAGACCCAGTACTTC,CATAFWGRGETQYF
TRBV5-4,NA,TRBJ2-5,TRBD2,TGTGCCAGCAGCTTGGTGTTAGCGGGGGAAGAGACCCAGTACTTC,CASSLVLAGEETQYF
TRBV2,NA,TRBJ2-1,TRBD2,TGTGCCAGCAGTGAGACTAGCGGGGGGGGCTACAATGAGCAGTTCTTC,CASSETSGGGYNEQFF
TRBV30,NA,TRBJ1-3,NA,TGTGCCTGGAGTGTTCGACAGATAACTGGAAACACCATATATTTT,CAWSVRQITGNTIYF
TRBV11-2,once,TRBJ2-3,NA,TGTGCCAGCAGCTCATCTAGAAAGCCAGCGCAGTATTTT,CASSSSRKPAQYF
TRBV19,NA,TRBJ1-5,TRBD1,TGTGCCAGTAGTATGGCCCGGACAGGTGGGAATAGCAATCAGCCCCAGCATTTT,CASSMARTGGNSNQPQHF
TRBV7-2,NA,TRBJ1-5,TRBD1,TGTGCCAGCAGCCCCCAGGGACAGTTAAATCAGCCCCAGCATTTT,CASSPQGQLNQPQHF
TRBV6-5,NA,TRBJ1-4,NA,TGTGCCAGCGTCTACAGGGCAAATGAAAAACTGTTTTTT,CASVYRANEKLFF
TRBV18,NA,TRBJ2-1,TRBD2,TGTGCCAGCTCACCCGCCGGGACTAGCGGGAGTATAGATGAGCAGTTCTTC,CASSPAGTSGSIDEQFF
TRBV5-5,NA,TRBJ2-7,TRBD2,TGTGCCAGCAGCCCAGCGGGGGGACCCTACGAGCAGTACTTC,CASSPAGGPYEQYF
TRBV13,NA,TRBJ2-1,NA,TGTGCCAGCAGCTTCAACCTAAGGGGGGGAGTCAATGAGCAGTTCTTC,CASSFNLRGGVNEQFF
TRBV7-9,NA,TRBJ1-1,NA,TGTGCCAGCAGCCCCTTGGGCACTGAAGCTTTCTTT,CASSPLGTEAFF
TRBV28,NA,TRBJ1-4,NA,TGTGCCAGCAGTTTATCGGCTCAGGGAGGTGAAAAACTGTTTTTT,CASSLSAQGGEKLFF
TRBV7-3,NA,TRBJ2-2,NA,TGTGCCAGCAGCCCCTCAGGGTCTTATGGGGAGCTGTTTTTT,CASSPSGSYGELFF
TRBV7-8,NA,TRBJ2-2,TRBD1,TGTGCCAGCAGCTTATTTCGGACAGGGAACACCGGGGAGCTGTTTTTT,CASSLFRTGNTGELFF
TRBV4-1,NA,TRBJ2-1,TRBD2,TGCGCCAGCAGCCAAGAACTAGCGGGAGCTTACAATGAGCAGTTCTTC,CASSQELAGAYNEQFF
TRBV11-2,NA,TRBJ2-1,NA,TGTGCCAGCAGCTTCCCCGGGCGTAGTGATGAGCAGTTCTTC,CASSFPGRSDEQFF
TRBV6-5,NA,TRBJ1-6,TRBD1,TGTGCCAGCAGTTACTCGACAGGGATCTATAATTCACCCCTCCACTTT,CASSYSTGIYNSPLHF
TRBV18,NA,TRBJ1-2,NA,TGTGCCAGCTCAAGGGATAAATACTATGGCTACACCTTC,CASSRDKYYGYTF
TRBV12-3/TRBV12-4,NA,TRBJ2-7,NA,TGTGCCAGCAGTTTAGACAGGACCTACGAGCAGTACTTC,CASSLDRTYEQYF
TRBV27,NA,TRBJ2-1,TRBD2,TGTGCCAGCAGTCCACTAGCGGGGGAAGACAATGAGCAGTTCTTC,CASSPLAGEDNEQFF
TRBV18,once,TRBJ1-5,TRBD1,TGTGCCAGCTCGCCAGGGGGAAATCAGCCCCAGCATTTT,CASSPGGNQPQHF
TRBV7-9,NA,TRBJ2-1,NA,TGTGCCAGCAGCCTAGCAGCCAACTACAATGAGCAGTTCTTC,CASSLAANYNEQFF
TRBV5-4,NA,TRBJ1-5,NA,TGTGCCAGCAGCTTGGGCAATCAGCCCCAGCATTTT,CASSLGNQPQHF
TRBV6-5,NA,TRBJ1-1,TRBD1,TGTGCCAGCAGTTCCGGACAGGTGAACACTGAAGCTTTCTTT,CASSSGQVNTEAFF
TRBV7-3,NA,TRBJ1-4,NA,TGTGCCAGCAGCTTGGGGCAGGGCGAAAAACTGTTTTTT,CASSLGQGEKLFF
TRBV10-3,NA,TRBJ2-7,TRBD2,TGTGCCATCAGTAGTAGCGGGGGTTACGAGCAGTACTTC,CAISSSGGYEQYF
TRBV7-9,once,TRBJ2-1,NA,TGTGCCAGCAGCTTAGGGGAGACTGAGCAGTTCTTC,CASSLGETEQFF
TRBV19,once,TRBJ1-2,NA,TGTGCCAGTACCCCATCGGGGGGGACGAATGGCTACACCTTC,CASTPSGGTNGYTF
TRBV12-3/TRBV12-4,NA,TRBJ1-1,NA,TGTGCCAGCAGCCCCATTGGGGGAAGAGGAGCTTTCTTT,CASSPIGGRGAFF
TRBV7-9,NA,TRBJ2-1,TRBD2,TGTGCCAGCAGCTTAGTTATAGCGGGCGATGAGCAGTTCTTC,CASSLVIAGDEQFF
TRBV19,once,TRBJ1-2,NA,TGTGCCAGTAGTCAAGGCCTACTAAACTATGGCTACACCTTC,CASSQGLLNYGYTF
TRBV7-9,NA,TRBJ1-2,TRBD1,TGTGCCAGCAGCTTAGGACAGGGCTATGGCTACACCTTC,CASSLGQGYGYTF
TRBV7-2,NA,TRBJ1-1,TRBD1,TGTGCCAGCAGCTTATGGACAGGGGAGACTGAAGCTTTCTTT,CASSLWTGETEAFF
TRBV7-8,NA,TRBJ1-5,TRBD1,TGTGCCAGCAGCTTAGTTCCGGGACAGGGGACGAGCAATCAGCCCCAGCATTTT,CASSLVPGQGTSNQPQHF
TRBV19,NA,TRBJ2-7,TRBD1,TGTGCCAGCCGACCCGGGACAGGGGACTACGAGCAGTACTTC,CASRPGTGDYEQYF
TRBV19,once,TRBJ1-5,TRBD1,TGTGCCAGTAGCCCGGACAGGAATCAGCCCCAGCATTTT,CASSPDRNQPQHF
TRBV7-3,once,TRBJ2-1,TRBD2,TGTGCCAGCAGCTCGACTAGCGGGGCATCCTACAATGAGCAGTTCTTC,CASSSTSGASYNEQFF
TRBV3-1/TRBV3-2,NA,TRBJ1-3,NA,TGTGCCAGCAGCCACGGAGCCCCAGGCCCTGGAAACACCATATATTTT,CASSHGAPGPGNTIYF
TRBV7-2,NA,TRBJ2-1,TRBD2,TGTGCCAGCAGCACCACCCTAGCGGGAGGGTTGGGTGAGCAGTTCTTC,CASSTTLAGGLGEQFF
TRBV3-1/TRBV3-2,NA,TRBJ1-2,NA,TGTGCCAGCAGCCAAGAAGGAGGGTATAGCTATGGCTACACCTTC,CASSQEGGYSYGYTF
TRBV5-4,NA,TRBJ1-2,TRBD1,TGTGCCAGCAGCTTGATTGGGACAGCTAACTATGGCTACACCTTC,CASSLIGTANYGYTF